These 28 T cell receptor beta chains originate from one sample sequenced in a study of radiation and T cells in renal cell carcinoma. Time point noted: blood 2 weeks post-SBRT. Treatment reported: 15 Gy SBRT to primary tumor, nephrectomy 4 weeks later. Some clones are missing from TCRdb's copy, which holds only in-frame ones; the method was immunoSEQ multiplex PCR. This sample has approximately 120,000 clones, with around 82% found just once. Sequences were derived from blood, sampled from a patient whose treatment included radiotherapy and nephrectomy. The source is a man aged 50 to 59 with renal cell carcinoma.

This clone was counted between two and nine times. The chain employs TRBV5-4 and TRBJ1-2, with 7 bases fitting TRBD1. The CDR3 spans 13 residues. Germline CDR1 SGHNT, CDR2 YYREEE (reference sequence). Trimming at V came to 3 bases and at J to 8 bases, leaving 7 bases not matched to a gene. CDR3 DNA: TGTGCCAGCAGCTGGAGGGACAGCTCCGGCTACACCTTC. It yields the protein CASSWRDSSGYTF.

The chain has TRBV19 and TRBJ1-4; D is perhaps TRBD1 (5 bases). Germline CDR1 LNHDA, CDR2 SQIVND (reference sequence). V lost 7 bases and J 0 bases, leaving 9 bases between the germline ends. The CDR3 totals 14 residues. The CDR3 reads CASISTATNEKLFF. CDR3 nucleotide sequence: TGTGCCAGTATCTCGACAGCAACTAATGAAAAACTGTTTTTT.

This clone is a singleton in its sample. The chain links TRBV2 to TRBJ1-1; D gene unclear. The germline V gene encodes CDR1 SNHLY and CDR2 FYNNEI. The CDR3 is 15 residues long. The V gene lost 7 bases and the J gene lost 3 bases, with 18 bases spanning the gap. This CDR3 is CASIWALERDTEAFF. CDR3 nucleotides: TGTGCCAGCATATGGGCCTTGGAAAGGGACACTGAAGCTTTCTTT.

The rearrangement joins TRBV27 to TRBJ2-2, with TRBD1 as a possible D gene (6 bases). The CDR3 spans 16 residues. CDR1 and CDR2 (germline): MNHEY, SMNVEV (reference sequence). The V and J ends lost 3 bases and 2 bases respectively, with 13 bases between them. CDR3 bases: TGTGCCAGCAGTTTGTCGGACAGAACAAACACCGGGGAGCTGTTTTTT. It yields the protein CASSLSDRTNTGELFF.

In its sample, this clone was seen many times. The rearrangement links TRBV11-2 to TRBJ2-1; 8 nucleotides agree with TRBD1. This CDR3 is 17 amino acids long. CDR1 SGHAT and CDR2 FQNNGV come from the germline V gene. Trimming at V came to 0 bases and at J to 4 bases, leaving 8 bases not matched to a gene. The CDR3 DNA is TGTGCCAGCAGCTTAGAGTACTTGGACAGGGTGTACAATGAGCAGTTCTTC. This codes for CASSLEYLDRVYNEQFF.

The J gene is TRBJ2-1, the V gene TRBV5-1; TRBD2 aligns across 7 bases. Per germline, CDR1 SGHRS and CDR2 YFSETQ. This CDR3 has 16 amino acids. The V gene end was trimmed by 4 bases and the J gene end by 9 bases; junction bases not matched to a gene: 16. The CDR3 coding sequence is TGCGCCAGCAGCCCCATGTCCAGTGCGGGAGACAGTGAGCAGTTCTTC. Translated, it gives CASSPMSSAGDSEQFF.

This sequence joins TRBV10-2 and TRBJ2-1; maybe TRBD1 (5 bases). Per germline, CDR1 WSHSY and CDR2 SAAADI. CDR3 length: 15 amino acids. V lost 8 bases, J lost 4 bases, and 18 bases lay in between. The CDR3 reads CASLLLWGEYNEQFF. In DNA, the CDR3 is TGCGCCAGCCTTCTCCTTTGGGGCGAGTACAATGAGCAGTTCTTC.

This chain links TRBV15 with TRBJ2-6, with D unresolved. Germline CDR1 is LNHNV and CDR2 is YYDKDF (reference sequence). V lost 0 bases and J 1 base, leaving 7 bases between the germline ends. The CDR3 loop spans 16 amino acids. The CDR3 DNA follows: TGTGCCACCAGCAGAGATCAGGCATCTGGGGCCAACGTCCTGACTTTC. It translates to CATSRDQASGANVLTF.

This clone appeared once. The gene calls are TRBV4-1 and TRBJ2-1, with D unresolved. Germline V gene sequence: CDR1 MGHRA, CDR2 YSYEKL. The CDR3 covers 14 residues. V lost 0 bases, J lost 3 bases, and 6 bases lay in between. CDR3 protein: CASSQDFGYNEQFF. In nucleotides, the CDR3 is TGCGCCAGCAGCCAAGATTTCGGCTACAATGAGCAGTTCTTC.

The genes are TRBV4-2 and TRBJ2-2, with D maybe TRBD2 (7 bases). The germline V gene has CDR1 LGHNA and CDR2 YNFKEQ. Trimming removed 2 bases from V and 8 bases from J, with 15 bases in between. This CDR3 is built from 15 residues. The CDR3 DNA reads as TGTGCCAGCAGCCAATTACGGGGGGCTCTAGGGGAGCTGTTTTTT. Translating it yields CASSQLRGALGELFF.

V usage is TRBV27 and J usage is TRBJ2-1; TRBD2 agrees at 11 bases. This CDR3 has 17 amino acids. The trim removed 5 bases at V and 7 bases at J, leaving 13 bases unmatched. CDR1 MNHEY and CDR2 SMNVEV come from the germline V gene (reference sequence). CDR3 region: CASSPRARSSGGNEQFF. The DNA of the CDR3 is TGTGCCAGCAGTCCAAGGGCCCGGTCTAGCGGGGGGAATGAGCAGTTCTTC.

J is TRBJ1-1 and V is TRBV5-4; perhaps TRBD1 as D (5 bases). CDR1 is SGHNT and CDR2 is YYREEE in the germline V gene (reference sequence). This CDR3 contains 15 residues. V shed 3 bases and J shed 2 bases, with 14 bases lying between them. CDR3 amino acids: CASSSGNRKNTEAFF. The DNA of the CDR3 is TGTGCCAGCAGCTCCGGAAACAGGAAAAACACTGAAGCTTTCTTT.

The J gene is TRBJ2-7, the V gene TRBV10-3; 8 nucleotides line up with TRBD2. CDR1 and CDR2 from the germline V gene are ENHRY and SYGVKD. This CDR3 has 13 amino acids. After removal of 7 bases from V and 1 base from J, the junction contained 3 bases not matched to a gene. The CDR3 bases are TGTGCCATCATGCCTAGCGGGTCCTACGAGCAGTACTTC. Translating it yields CAIMPSGSYEQYF.

V is TRBV5-1 and J is TRBJ1-1; 8 nucleotides align to TRBD1. Germline V gene data show CDR1 as SGHRS and CDR2 as YFSETQ. V gave up 4 bases and J gave up 4 bases; unmatched junction bases: 9. CDR3 length equals 15 residues. This CDR3 is CASSPGQGLSTEAFF. As DNA, the CDR3 is TGCGCCAGCAGCCCTGGACAGGGTTTGAGCACTGAAGCTTTCTTT.

There are a few counts of this clone. This chain uses TRBV4-3 with TRBJ2-7; D not resolved. CDR1 is LGHNA, CDR2 YSLEER, per germline. V lost 0 bases and J lost 6, with 9 bases in between. This CDR3 spans 13 amino acids. The CDR3 DNA is TGCGCCAGCAGCCAAGAATTCCGCACCGAGCAGTACTTC. Protein product: CASSQEFRTEQYF.

This clone was counted only a few times. This rearrangement joins TRBV5-4 to TRBJ2-1, with D unresolved. Trimming took 4 bases from V and 10 from J, leaving 12 bases between them. This CDR3 has 12 amino acids. Germline V lookup: CDR1 SGHNT, CDR2 YYREEE (reference sequence). The CDR3 spells CASSVLELEQFF. The CDR3 nucleotides are TGTGCCAGCAGCGTCCTAGAGTTGGAGCAGTTCTTC.

The chain recombines TRBV2 with TRBJ2-1; 12 nucleotides align to TRBD2. Germline lookup yields CDR1 SNHLY and CDR2 FYNNEI. V was pared by 6 bases and J by 8 bases, with 8 bases of the junction left unmatched. The CDR3 is made up of 15 amino acids. CDR3 protein: CASSLRTSGIYEQFF. The CDR3 DNA sequence: TGTGCCAGCAGCCTTCGGACTAGCGGGATTTATGAGCAGTTCTTC.

The genes are TRBV29-1 and TRBJ2-7, with 7 bases that match TRBD1. Unmatched junction bases numbered 6, after V lost 4 bases and J lost 6 bases. Germline CDR1 and CDR2: SQVTM and ANQGSEA. This CDR3 is built from 12 residues. The CDR3 loop reads CSVGQGVGEQYF. The CDR3 nucleotides are TGCAGCGTTGGTCAGGGGGTCGGCGAGCAGTACTTC.

J is TRBJ2-7 and V is TRBV6-6; 7 nucleotides agree with TRBD1. Per the germline V gene, CDR1 is MNHNY and CDR2 is SVGAGI (reference sequence). The trim removed 6 bases at V and 2 bases at J, leaving 4 bases unmatched. This CDR3 is 13 amino acids long. Written as DNA, the CDR3 is TGTGCCAGCAGCATAGGACAGGCCTACGAGCAGTACTTC. This codes for CASSIGQAYEQYF.

The rearrangement uses TRBV19 and TRBJ1-5; 7 bases are shared with TRBD1. CDR3 length equals 15 residues. V lost 5 bases to trimming and J lost 2 bases; unmatched junction nucleotides: 6. Germline V gives CDR1 LNHDA, CDR2 SQIVND (reference sequence). The CDR3 loop is CASSSTDRGNQPQHF. CDR3 sequence (DNA): TGTGCCAGTAGTTCTACCGACAGGGGCAATCAGCCCCAGCATTTT.

The chain has TRBV6-6 and TRBJ1-6; no reliable D call. The CDR3 spans 14 residues. V was trimmed by 0 bases and J by 9 bases, leaving 9 bases between them. The germline V gene has CDR1 MNHNY and CDR2 SVGAGI (reference sequence). In DNA form, the CDR3 reads TGTGCCAGCAGTTACTCGAGAGGCAGTTCACCCCTCCACTTT. Translated, it gives CASSYSRGSSPLHF.

The chain joins TRBV15 to TRBJ2-5; 7 bases map to TRBD2. The germline gives CDR1 LNHNV, CDR2 YYDKDF (reference sequence). The CDR3 runs 16 residues. V lost 0 bases and J lost 0; bases outside the gene matches: 4. The CDR3 nucleotides read TGTGCCACCAGCAGAGACTGGCTAGCGGACCAAGAGACCCAGTACTTC. Translation: CATSRDWLADQETQYF.

J is TRBJ1-6 and V is TRBV27; D not certain. Trimming removed 3 bases from V and 10 bases from J, with 13 bases in between. In germline, CDR1 is MNHEY, CDR2 SMNVEV (reference sequence). The CDR3 has 14 amino acids. This CDR3 reads CASSFSGQHSPLHF. In nucleotides, the CDR3 is TGTGCCAGCAGTTTTTCGGGCCAACACTCACCCCTCCACTTT.

The CDR3, as DNA: TGTGCCAGCAGCACTGGGGGCGATCAGCCCCAGCATTTT. It yields the protein CASSTGGDQPQHF. The V and J genes are TRBV21-1 and TRBJ1-5; the table assigns TRBD1, which was not confirmed against the DNA. TRBV21-1 is marked as a pseudogene. The CDR3 extends over 13 amino acids.

The chain employs TRBV14 and TRBJ1-2; TRBD1 matches 9 bases. CDR1 SGHDN and CDR2 FVKESK come from the germline V gene. The CDR3 covers 15 residues. V trimming: 0 bases; J trimming: 4 bases; junction bases outside the gene matches: 3. CDR3 coding DNA: TGTGCCAGCAGCCAAGAAGGACAGGGGCCCTATGGCTACACCTTC. This translates into CASSQEGQGPYGYTF.

The V and J genes are TRBV2 and TRBJ2-7, with 12 bases identical to TRBD2. The V and J ends lost 6 bases and 4 bases, in that order; junction bases with no gene match: 4. This CDR3 region has 14 residues. The germline V gene encodes CDR1 SNHLY and CDR2 FYNNEI. The CDR3 DNA reads as TGTGCCAGCAGGACTAGCGGGAGTTGGTACGAGCAGTACTTC. Translating gives CASRTSGSWYEQYF. The full variable domain, with the rest looked up from reference TRBV2 and TRBJ2-7, is EPEVTQTPSHQVTQMGQEVILRCVPISNHLYFYWYRQILGQKVEFLVSFYNNEISEKSEIFDDQFSVERPDGSNFTLKIRSTKLEDSAMYFCASRTSGSWYEQYFGPGTRLTVT.

CDR3 loop: CASSEGTEYGYTF. The CDR3 region has the DNA TGTGCCAGCAGCGAGGGGACAGAATATGGCTACACCTTC. The genes are TRBV28 and TRBJ1-2, with 7 bases lining up with TRBD1. This CDR3 is 13 amino acids long. Germline V gene data show CDR1 as MDHEN and CDR2 as SYDVKM. The V and J ends lost 6 bases and 5 bases, in that order; junction bases with no gene match: 6.

The chain carries TRBV11-2 and TRBJ1-5; D call uncertain. Trimming cost V 2 bases and J 4 bases, with 6 bases left between them. The CDR3 length is 13 residues. CDR1 SGHAT and CDR2 FQNNGV come from the germline V gene. Written as DNA, the CDR3 is TGTGCCAGCAGCTTAAACCCGAATCAGCCCCAGCATTTT. Its protein product is CASSLNPNQPQHF.